The present T cell receptor (beta chain) was sequenced within a study of cytomegalovirus exposure and HLA in healthy donors. Study-level findings and limits: An apparent linkage of common viral pathogens to several of the most significant clusters emerged in a later analysis. Some public TCRs appeared in many individuals, while most sequences were rare. When presence/absence was analysed, sequencing depth was taken to be roughly uniform across donors.

Both 60 Vbeta primers and 13 Jbeta primers went into the PCR. Sequencing used immunoSEQ multiplex PCR; TCRdb keeps in-frame clones, though not all of them. The sample shows 150,000 to 200,000 clones, around three quarters of them seen only once. Comments on this clone: The antigen remains undetermined.

V lost 4 bases to trimming and J lost 5 bases, with 13 bases between them. Germline assignment: CDR1 MNHEY and CDR2 SMNVEV (reference sequence). The CDR3 is 14 amino acids. The sequencing sample was made of PBMCs. V usage is TRBV27 and J usage is TRBJ2-3; tentatively, D is TRBD2 (6 bases). The TCR sequence derives from a man aged 35 to 55 in good health and CMV-seronegative. The CDR3 protein is CASSWRGFGDTQYF. The CDR3 DNA reads as TGTGCCAGCAGTTGGCGGGGATTCGGAGATACGCAGTATTTT.